This entry features one TCR beta chain sequence. The target of this receptor is not known. Base-call qualities are not available, and no considerably larger clone is one nucleotide away. These data originate in a study of blood T cells in healthy people across ages (dated by TCRdb to between 2015 and 2017). For context, the study as a whole: In model experiments, template switching captured about one uniquely barcoded TCR beta cDNA molecule for every two T cells. Using deep sequencing normalized with unique cDNA molecular identifiers, the study measured how TCR beta repertoire diversity changes with age. The donors were split into four age groups: young (average about 15 years), middle-aged (about 40), aged (roughly 60) and long-lived (over 75). To avoid experimental bias, donors of different ages were distributed randomly across sequencing lanes. Using the same blood draw, the study looked at two additional independent replicas of 1 million unique cDNA reads for two donors, one aged 18 to 30 and the other aged 80 or older.

The paper's findings and limits, for the study overall: The CMV infection status of donors was not known, potentially confounding age-related changes in expanded clonotypes. Observed TCR beta diversity per million T cells fell roughly linearly with age, and a significant reduction was already apparent by age around 40. There was a strong correlation between observed TCR beta diversity and the percentage of naive T cells measured by flow cytometry. The long-lived group showed more naive CD4+ T cells, fewer expanded clones and increased TCR diversity than the aged group, suggesting age selection. Total diversity estimates from one million sequenced T cells were considered lower bounds and underestimates. Because profiling used bulk unsorted PBMCs, naive and antigen-experienced compartments could not be compared conclusively.

Trimming removed 1 base from V and 3 bases from J; the gene matches leave 6 bases unexplained. CDR1 and CDR2 are read off the germline V gene (reference sequence) as DFQATT and SNEGSKA. Measured from the cysteine to the phenylalanine, the CDR3 is 16 residues long. Of all the DNA, just the CDR3 is kept, 48 bases in frame from base 1. Donors were about 36 systemically healthy Caucasian individuals from Russia aged roughly 6 to 95 years. Each donor gave approximately 9.3 milliliters of peripheral blood, collected into EDTA-treated Vacutainer tubes. Ficoll-Paque density-gradient centrifugation was used to isolate PBMCs, with at least 7 million per sample. Trizol reagent was used to extract total RNA from the PBMCs, yielding at least 6 micrograms per sample. For every donor, an aliquot of PBMCs went through flow cytometry to measure the percentages of naive CD45RAhigh/CD27high T cells. Preparation of the library involved 5' RACE. Sequencing was carried out with an Illumina HiSeq 2500. The second PCR ran for roughly 6 to 11 cycles and used a J-beta primer mix along with a sample-barcoded 5' primer. A unique molecular identifier was introduced onto each TCR beta cDNA molecule by a template-switch 5' adaptor carrying 12 random nucleotides. Each sample yielded at least 2.5 million CDR3-containing paired-end reads. The Mint cDNA synthesis kit, primed by a TRBC-specific oligonucleotide, was used to synthesize first-strand cDNA from all RNA. Following uracil-DNA glycosylase treatment, all cDNA underwent a first 18-cycle PCR with the universal primers M1SS and BC2_uni_R. Processing in the source paper ran as follows. For normalization, 1 million high-quality reads, each with a distinct molecular identifier, were randomly selected from each sample. Instead of being binned into consensus sequences, reads that shared molecular identifiers were thrown out. MiTCR, run with a Q25 quality threshold and the strictest error-elimination algorithm, handled CDR3 identification, clonotype clustering and error correction. A nonparametric unseen species model with Euler transformation was used to estimate a lower bound on total TCR beta diversity. The public reads were quality trimmed at Q25 with fastp and then assembled into clones with MiXCR by TCRdb, keeping productive beta chains. CDR3 protein duplicates are merged, each entry listing the most common genes and DNA. The V and J calls here are based on TCRdb, not the publication. The sample table records about 400,000 distinct CDR3 sequences; 45% to 65% of these occur just once. The biggest ten clones account for 51% of the sample.

This receptor was obtained from a man aged 55 to 70 in good health. Sequencing was carried out using blood. In this chain, TRBV20-1 is recombined with TRBJ2-1, and 10 junctional nucleotides match TRBD1. The encoded CDR3 is CSARGAWDRGYNEQFF. The nucleotides read TGCAGTGCTAGAGGCGCCTGGGACAGGGGCTACAATGAGCAGTTCTTC.